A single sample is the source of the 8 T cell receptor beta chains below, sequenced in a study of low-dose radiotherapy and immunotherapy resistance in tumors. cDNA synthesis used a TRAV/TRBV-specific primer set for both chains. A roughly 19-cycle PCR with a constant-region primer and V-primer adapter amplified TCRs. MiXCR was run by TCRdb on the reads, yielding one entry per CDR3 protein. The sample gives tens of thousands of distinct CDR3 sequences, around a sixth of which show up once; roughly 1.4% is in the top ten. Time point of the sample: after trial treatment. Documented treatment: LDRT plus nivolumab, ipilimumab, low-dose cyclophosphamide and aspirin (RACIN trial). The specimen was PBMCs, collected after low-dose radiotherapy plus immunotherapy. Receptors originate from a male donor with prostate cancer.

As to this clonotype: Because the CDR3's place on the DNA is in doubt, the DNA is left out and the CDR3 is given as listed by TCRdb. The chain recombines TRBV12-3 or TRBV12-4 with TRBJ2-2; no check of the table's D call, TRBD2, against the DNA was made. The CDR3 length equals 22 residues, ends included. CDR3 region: CASSPGLAGTGELFFFFFFFFF.

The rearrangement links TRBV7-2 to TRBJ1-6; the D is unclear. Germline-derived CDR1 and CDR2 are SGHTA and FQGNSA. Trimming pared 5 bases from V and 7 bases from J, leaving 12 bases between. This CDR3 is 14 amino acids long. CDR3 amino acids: CASSPLPVNSPLHF. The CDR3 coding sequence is TGTGCCAGCAGCCCTCTTCCCGTGAATTCACCCCTCCACTTT.

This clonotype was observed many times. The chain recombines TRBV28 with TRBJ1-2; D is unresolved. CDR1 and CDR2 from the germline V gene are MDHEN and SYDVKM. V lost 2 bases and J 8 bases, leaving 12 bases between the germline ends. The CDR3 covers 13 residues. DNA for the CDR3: TGTGCCAGCAGTTTAAATACTCCCTTGGGCTACACCTTC. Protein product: CASSLNTPLGYTF.

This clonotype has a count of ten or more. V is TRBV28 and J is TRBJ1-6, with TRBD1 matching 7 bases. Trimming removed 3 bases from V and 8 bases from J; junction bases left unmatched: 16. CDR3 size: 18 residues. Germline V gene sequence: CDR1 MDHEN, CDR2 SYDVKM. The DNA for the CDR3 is TGTGCCAGCAGTTTCTCACAGGGGCTGGGGTCTATGGATTCACCCCTCCACTTT. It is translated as CASSFSQGLGSMDSPLHF.

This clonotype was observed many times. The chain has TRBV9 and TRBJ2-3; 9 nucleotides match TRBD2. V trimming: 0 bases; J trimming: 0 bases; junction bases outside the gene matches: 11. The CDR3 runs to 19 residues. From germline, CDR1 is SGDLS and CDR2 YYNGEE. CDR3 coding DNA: TGTGCCAGCAGCGTAGCGGGGGATCGCGGGAGGGCTAGCACAGATACGCAGTATTTT. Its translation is CASSVAGDRGRASTDTQYF.

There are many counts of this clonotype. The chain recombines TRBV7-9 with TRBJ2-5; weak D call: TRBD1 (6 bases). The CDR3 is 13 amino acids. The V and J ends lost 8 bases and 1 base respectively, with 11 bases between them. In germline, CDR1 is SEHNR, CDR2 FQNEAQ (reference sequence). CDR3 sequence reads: CASRGQIQETQYF. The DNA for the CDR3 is TGTGCCAGCCGTGGACAGATCCAAGAGACCCAGTACTTC. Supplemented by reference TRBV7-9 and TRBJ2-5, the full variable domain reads DTGVSQNPRHKITKRGQNVTFRCDPISEHNRLYWYRQTLGQGPEFLTYFQNEAQLEKSRLLSDRFSAERPKGSFSTLEIQRTEQGDSAMYLCASRGQIQETQYFGPGTRLLVL.

As DNA, the CDR3 is TGCAGCGGCCTCTCCGCAGGGGGCCTCAGCAATGAGCAGTTCTTC. Translating gives CSGLSAGGLSNEQFF. V usage is TRBV29-1 and J usage is TRBJ2-1, with 8 bases lining up with TRBD1. Germline loops: CDR1 SQVTM, CDR2 ANQGSEA. After removal of 7 bases from V and 6 bases from J, the junction contained 14 bases not matched to a gene. The CDR3 has 15 residues.

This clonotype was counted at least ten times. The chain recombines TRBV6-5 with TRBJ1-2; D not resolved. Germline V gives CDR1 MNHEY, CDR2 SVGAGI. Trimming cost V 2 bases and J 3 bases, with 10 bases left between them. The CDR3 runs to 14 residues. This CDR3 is CASSYEGRYYGYTF. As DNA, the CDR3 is TGTGCCAGCAGTTACGAAGGACGCTACTATGGCTACACCTTC.